This T cell receptor (beta chain) was observed in a study of human T cells and chemical hapten exposure. TCRdb independently ran MiXCR on the RACE reads; one entry per CDR3 protein. The sample yields some 350,000 distinct CDR3 sequences, roughly 6.3% seen once. Noted time point: patch test 2, 6 weeks after DPC sensitization. The treatment was: therapeutic diphenylcyclopropenone sensitization with weekly scalp DPC. The CDR3 sequence is 15 residues long. After removal of 6 bases from V and 7 bases from J, the junction contained 12 bases not matched to a gene. The sequence was collected from a woman younger than 30 with alopecia areata. Some clones in this sample may be carry-over from other donors' samples. Sequencing used whole blood, obtained in connection with sensitization to the hapten diphenylcyclopropenone (DPC). The rearrangement joins TRBV12-3 or TRBV12-4 to TRBJ2-3; TRBD2 agrees at 8 bases. CDR3 coding DNA: TGTGCCAGCAGCCCCGGCGGGGGGCCAGTGAATACGCAGTATTTT. This translates into CASSPGGGPVNTQYF.